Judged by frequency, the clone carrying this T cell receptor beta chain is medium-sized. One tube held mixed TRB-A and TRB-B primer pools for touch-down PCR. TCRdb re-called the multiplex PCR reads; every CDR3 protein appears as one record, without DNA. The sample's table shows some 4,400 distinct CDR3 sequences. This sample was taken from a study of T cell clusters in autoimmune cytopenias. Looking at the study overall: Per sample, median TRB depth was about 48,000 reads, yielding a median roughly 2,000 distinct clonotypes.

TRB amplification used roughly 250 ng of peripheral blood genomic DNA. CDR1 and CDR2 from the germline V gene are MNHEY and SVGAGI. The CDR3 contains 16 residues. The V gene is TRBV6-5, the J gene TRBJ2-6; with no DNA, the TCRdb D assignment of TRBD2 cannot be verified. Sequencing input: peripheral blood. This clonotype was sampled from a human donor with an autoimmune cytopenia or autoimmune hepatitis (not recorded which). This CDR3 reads CASLREAYSGANVLTF.